Reported below is one TCR beta chain. Its antigen remains unidentified. No quality values exist for individual bases; no much larger clone is one base distant. Each collaborating institution followed its own protocols to collect whole blood in K2EDTA tubes. Collaborator samples were shipped for TCRbeta analysis as frozen whole blood, isolated PBMCs, or DNA extracted from either sample type. V loses 5 bases of germline sequence and J loses 5 bases, and the interval between the two ends is 18 bases. From the cysteine through the phenylalanine, the CDR3 covers 15 amino acids. Just CDR3 DNA is preserved here, 45 bases in frame from base 1. CDR1 SGHNT and CDR2 YYREEE are derived from the germline V gene (reference sequence). The immunoSEQ Assay, a bias-controlled multiplex PCR, was used to amplify TCRbeta CDR3 regions from genomic DNA. Per the original workflow: Nucleated cell counts per sample were estimated from amplification of reference gene primers within the assay. To quantify the absolute abundance of each unique TCRbeta CDR3 rearrangement, sequence reads were collapsed and filtered. For each sample, productive Simpson clonality was calculated as the square root of Simpson's diversity index across productive rearrangements. What TCRdb holds here is the immuneACCESS table cut down to in-frame rearrangements. Part of the clones is not present; checked against another copy, under half of the missing clones reflect an unresolved V gene, and the others are unexplained. Clonal size and the V and J genes are those of that table, whereas D and trimming came from the DNA. The sample table holds 400,000 to 550,000 clones, of which around 89% were seen once. The top ten constitute around 4.4% of the sample.

This sample is drawn from a study of blood T cell repertoires in COVID-19 (dated by TCRdb to 2020 to 2021). About the investigation overall: Samples from collaborators originated in the United States, Italy and Spain and spanned both the acute and convalescent phases of COVID-19. Samples were obtained from the ongoing ImmuneRACE study (first 160 participants) and from 950 to 1,500 subjects provided by 6 global collaborators. Subjects who had been exposed to COVID-19, were actively infected with it, or had recovered from it provided the deeply sampled blood TCRbeta repertoires that made up the dataset. Sample metadata almost always included a de-identified subject ID, COVID-19 status, age in years and sex. Where available, HLA class I and class II types were obtained from metadata supplied by the sample provider rather than from assay-based typing. The material from the prospective study consisted of cDNA or gDNA derived from T cells, B-cell-depleted T cells, or PBMCs. The repertoires were made available in a free public database intended to serve as a resource for research on the immune response to SARS-CoV-2.

The study at large found these results: The quantity of clinical and demographic metadata differed by source and by participant and was supplied without curation.

The source of this sequence is a woman in her twenties or thirties with acute or convalescent COVID-19. The sequenced material came from peripheral blood. Recombination connected TRBV5-4 to TRBJ2-3, with TRBD2 as a weak D call on 5 bases. The CDR3 reads as follows: CASRLSGTIGDTQYF. The DNA sequence is as follows: TGTGCCAGCAGACTAAGCGGCACCATCGGAGATACGCAGTATTTT. Full variable domain (CDR3 extended with the reference TRBV5-4 and TRBJ2-3 proteins): ETGVTQSPTHLIKTRGQQVTLRCSSQSGHNTVSWYQQALGQGPQFIFQYYREEENGRGNFPPRFSGLQFPNYSSELNVNALELDDSALYLCASRLSGTIGDTQYFGPGTRLTVL.